Listed below are T cell receptor beta chains from one sample, sequenced in a study of blood T cell repertoires in COVID-19. The method was immunoSEQ multiplex PCR; TCRdb's version includes in-frame clones alone and lacks a portion of them. This sample yields some 190,000 clones, of which around 80% are seen a single time; about 15% belongs to the top ten. Sequencing input: PBMCs or T cells enriched from blood (not recorded which). The receptors originated from a man aged 60-69 years who had been exposed to COVID-19. Each CDR3 is given with its conserved first and last residue. Fields, in order: V gene, D gene, J gene, clone size, CDR3 DNA, CDR3 protein. The D gene is left open where the match is weak. The listing skips clone size in some rows; elsewhere it reads once, few, many or a size class.

TRBV24-1	TRBD1	TRBJ1-5	NA	TGTGCCACCAGAGGGACAGGGGATCAGCCCCAGCATTTT	CATRGTGDQPQHF
TRBV18	NA	TRBJ1-5	NA	TGTGCCAGCTCCCGGGACACCAATCAGCCCCAGCATTTT	CASSRDTNQPQHF
TRBV6-5	NA	TRBJ1-3	once	TGTGCCAGCGGACAGACAATCCAATCCACCATATATTTT	CASGQTIQSTIYF
TRBV24-1	TRBD1	TRBJ1-2	few	TGTGCCACCAGTGATCCCGGGACAGGGGGCAGCTATGGCTACACCTTC	CATSDPGTGGSYGYTF
TRBV28	TRBD1	TRBJ2-4	NA	TGTGCCAGCAGTTTATTTGGACAGGGGGCGAGGGTTTACATTCAGTACTTC	CASSLFGQGARVYIQYF
TRBV9	NA	TRBJ1-3	once	TGTGCCAGCAGCGTAGAGGGAGGACTAAACACCATATATTTT	CASSVEGGLNTIYF
TRBV6-5	NA	TRBJ2-1	NA	TGTGCCAGCAGCTATACCCCTATGGCGGGTGAGCAGTTCTTC	CASSYTPMAGEQFF
TRBV5-1	NA	TRBJ2-2	NA	TGCGCCAGCAGCGCCCGACAGGTACAGAACACCGGGGAGCTGTTTTTT	CASSARQVQNTGELFF
TRBV7-6	NA	TRBJ1-1	NA	TGTGCCAGCAGCCGCTCCGGGACACCCATGAACACTGAAGCTTTCTTT	CASSRSGTPMNTEAFF
TRBV5-1	NA	TRBJ2-3	NA	TGCGCCAGCAGCTTGCTCGGACAGTCATACACAGATACGCAGTATTTT	CASSLLGQSYTDTQYF
TRBV29-1	TRBD1	TRBJ1-1	NA	TGCAGCGCGGGATTAGGACAGGTGAACACTGAAGCTTTCTTT	CSAGLGQVNTEAFF
TRBV5-6	TRBD2	TRBJ2-1	NA	TGTGCCAGCAGCGGCGGCCTAGCGGGAACTTACAATGAGCAGTTCTTC	CASSGGLAGTYNEQFF
TRBV2	NA	TRBJ1-2	NA	TGTGCCAGCAGACCAACCGACAGGCAGGCGTCGTATGGCTACACCTTC	CASRPTDRQASYGYTF
TRBV6-5	NA	TRBJ1-3	NA	TGTGCCAGCAGTACTCCTAGAAACACCATATATTTT	CASSTPRNTIYF
TRBV5-1	NA	TRBJ2-5	once	TGCGCCAGCAGCTCGCAGTTTCAAGAGACCCAGTACTTC	CASSSQFQETQYF
TRBV25-1	TRBD1	TRBJ1-5	few	TGTGCCAGCAGTAGGACAGGTCAGCCCCAGCATTTT	CASSRTGQPQHF
TRBV30	NA	TRBJ1-1	NA	TGTGCCTGGAGAAAAGACACGGCTGAAGCTTTCTTT	CAWRKDTAEAFF
TRBV29-1	TRBD1	TRBJ1-5	NA	TGCAGCGTTGCGGGACAGGGGTATCAGCCCCAGCATTTT	CSVAGQGYQPQHF
TRBV7-2	NA	TRBJ2-1	NA	TGTGCCAGCAGCTTAGTAAGCGGCAGGGGGGCGTCCAATGAGCAGTTCTTC	CASSLVSGRGASNEQFF
TRBV28	NA	TRBJ1-4	NA	TGTGCCAGCAGTTTACCAGGGAGGGAAAAACTGTTTTTT	CASSLPGREKLFF
TRBV30	NA	TRBJ2-1	many	TGTGCCCGGGCGGAGTACTACAATGAGCAGTTCTTC	CARAEYYNEQFF
TRBV5-4	NA	TRBJ1-5	once	TGTGCCAGCAGCTTGACAGGGTCCAATCAGCCCCAGCATTTT	CASSLTGSNQPQHF
TRBV29-1	TRBD2	TRBJ2-1	NA	TGCAGCGTCCCCCCCGGGCTAGCGGGAGTTATTAGTGAGCAGTTCTTC	CSVPPGLAGVISEQFF
TRBV6-2/TRBV6-3	TRBD2	TRBJ2-7	once	TGTGCCAGCAGTCTTTGGGGACTAGCGGGAGCGAAGGCCAACGAGCAGTACTTC	CASSLWGLAGAKANEQYF
TRBV7-8	NA	TRBJ2-7	NA	TGTGCCAGCAGCCGAACAGGGTCCTACGAGCAGTACTTC	CASSRTGSYEQYF
TRBV28	NA	TRBJ2-5	few	TGTGCCAGCAGTAGAGACGGACTGCAAGAGACCCAGTACTTC	CASSRDGLQETQYF
TRBV27	TRBD1	TRBJ1-5	NA	TGTGCCAGCAGTTTGTCCCAGGGGGCGACCAGGGCTCAGCCCCAGCATTTT	CASSLSQGATRAQPQHF
TRBV11-3	TRBD2	TRBJ2-1	few	TGTGCCAGCAGCTTGATAAGACTAGCGGGAGGAAATGAGCAGTTCTTC	CASSLIRLAGGNEQFF
TRBV9	NA	TRBJ1-2	NA	TGTGCCAGCAGCGGTGAGGCGGGATATGGCTACACCTTC	CASSGEAGYGYTF
TRBV29-1	NA	TRBJ1-1	once	TGCAGCGTTGCGACAGTCTATAATGAAGCTTTCTTT	CSVATVYNEAFF
TRBV27	NA	TRBJ2-3	few	TGTGCCAGGCCAGGGTTCTCTCATACGCAGTATTTT	CARPGFSHTQYF
TRBV19	NA	TRBJ2-1	NA	TGTGCCAGTAGTACCGTAGCGAATTCCCAATACAATGAGCAGTTCTTC	CASSTVANSQYNEQFF
TRBV11-3	NA	TRBJ2-2	NA	TGTGCCAGCAGCGAGGGTACCGGGGAGCTGTTTTTT	CASSEGTGELFF
TRBV6-6	TRBD1	TRBJ2-5	NA	TGTGCCAGCAGATCACCGGGACAGGAAGAGACCCAGTACTTC	CASRSPGQEETQYF
TRBV7-2	NA	TRBJ2-3	NA	TGTGCCAGCAGCCTTTCTACAGGGATGATTAGCACAGATACGCAGTATTTT	CASSLSTGMISTDTQYF
TRBV5-1	NA	TRBJ1-2	NA	TGCGCCAGCAGCTCTGGTTTTACAGGGAACTATGGCTACACCTTC	CASSSGFTGNYGYTF
TRBV30	TRBD1	TRBJ1-6	once	TGTGCCTGGAGTGTCGGGACAGGAGCTAATTCACCCCTCCACTTT	CAWSVGTGANSPLHF
TRBV25-1	NA	TRBJ1-1	NA	TGTGCCAGCAGTGACCGCGGGGGGAACACTGAAGCTTTCTTT	CASSDRGGNTEAFF
TRBV5-4	TRBD2	TRBJ2-7	NA	TGTGCCAGCAGCCTAGCGGGCGGAGACGAGCAGTACTTC	CASSLAGGDEQYF
TRBV4-1	TRBD1	TRBJ2-6	NA	TGCGCCAGCAGCCAAGATCCGGGTGGGACAGGCTCTGGGGCCAACGTCCTGACTTTC	CASSQDPGGTGSGANVLTF
TRBV5-1	TRBD1	TRBJ1-2	NA	TGCGCCAGCAGCTTGGAAGGGACAGGGCCCCTCATCTATGGCTACACCTTC	CASSLEGTGPLIYGYTF
TRBV4-3	NA	TRBJ2-2	NA	TGCGCCAGCAGCCAAGATTTGGCGGTGAGGACCGGGGAGCTGTTTTTT	CASSQDLAVRTGELFF
TRBV5-4	TRBD2	TRBJ2-1	NA	TGTGCCAGCACCCCGGGGAGCGGGATATACAATGAGCAGTTCTTC	CASTPGSGIYNEQFF
TRBV28	TRBD1	TRBJ2-5	NA	TGTGCCAGCAGTTTCCCGGGACAGGGGGAGACCCAGTACTTC	CASSFPGQGETQYF
TRBV7-3	TRBD2	TRBJ2-1	NA	TGTGCCAGCAGCTTAAGTAGCGGGAGTTTCAATGAGCAGTTCTTC	CASSLSSGSFNEQFF
TRBV5-4	NA	TRBJ1-2	NA	TGTGCCAGCAGCTTGGACGGTTCCCATGGCTACACCTTC	CASSLDGSHGYTF
TRBV11-2	NA	TRBJ1-4	NA	TGTGCCAGCAGCTCAGGATCCGGGGGAGAAAAACTGTTTTTT	CASSSGSGGEKLFF
TRBV4-2	NA	TRBJ1-3	NA	TGTGCCAGCAGCCAAGAGGGGAGGAGAGCTTCTGGAAACACCATATATTTT	CASSQEGRRASGNTIYF
TRBV10-3	TRBD2	TRBJ2-1	NA	TGTGCCATCCTACTAGCGGACTCCTACAATGAGCAGTTCTTC	CAILLADSYNEQFF
TRBV12-5	NA	TRBJ2-2	NA	TGTGCTAGTGGTTTGGTCCTAGGAAACACCGGGGAGCTGTTTTTT	CASGLVLGNTGELFF
TRBV2	NA	TRBJ1-3	NA	TGTGCCAGCAGTGACCAGGGGATCTCTGGAAACACCATATATTTT	CASSDQGISGNTIYF
TRBV15	NA	TRBJ2-7	NA	TGTGCCACCAGCAGAGGACTAGTCCCCTACGAGCAGTACTTC	CATSRGLVPYEQYF
TRBV5-8	TRBD2	TRBJ2-7	NA	TGTGCCAGCAGCTTGGGGCTAGCGGGAGGAAACGAGCAGTACTTC	CASSLGLAGGNEQYF
TRBV7-9	TRBD1	TRBJ2-7	NA	TGTGCCAGCAGCTTACTCCCCATCGCCGGGACAGGGGACTACGAGCAGTACTTC	CASSLLPIAGTGDYEQYF
TRBV30	NA	TRBJ2-1	NA	TGTGCCTGGAGTGGTGACTTGGATGAGCAGTTCTTC	CAWSGDLDEQFF